A single sample is the source of the 14 T cell receptor beta chains below, sequenced in a study of memory CD4+ T cells and cytomegalovirus serostatus. The sort gate was single viable CD3+CD4+CD8-CD45RO+ cells for memory CD4+ T cells. Profiled with immunoSEQ multiplex PCR; TCRdb holds only in-frame clones, not every one. This sample carries under 75,000 clones, about 78% of them seen once, and the ten largest clones take approximately 0.54%. The specimen was memory CD4+ T cells from blood. All receptors derive from an adult in good health and CMV-seronegative. Some clones in this sample may be carry-over from other donors' samples.

In this sample, this clone turned up once. The chain carries TRBV4-1 and TRBJ2-7; 8 nucleotides align to TRBD1. CDR3 length equals 16 residues. V lost 3 bases to trimming and J lost 0 bases; unmatched junction nucleotides: 7. Germline CDR1 and CDR2: MGHRA and YSYEKL. The CDR3, as DNA: TGCGCCAGCAGCCACGGGACAGGCCGGAGCTCCTACGAGCAGTACTTC. Protein: CASSHGTGRSSYEQYF.

V usage is TRBV7-2 and J usage is TRBJ1-4; TRBD1 is a possible D gene (6 bases). Trimming removed 5 bases from V and 6 bases from J, with 16 bases in between. This CDR3 is built from 15 residues. Germline loops: CDR1 SGHTA, CDR2 FQGNSA. CDR3 in amino acids: CASSPIQDSYEKLFF. The CDR3 bases are TGTGCCAGCAGCCCTATCCAGGACAGCTATGAAAAACTGTTTTTT.

The gene calls are TRBV5-6 and TRBJ1-1, with 9 positions matching TRBD1. Germline values: CDR1 SGHDT, CDR2 YYEEEE. The CDR3 has 17 residues. V dropped 0 bases and J dropped 3; count of bases not matched to a gene: 9. For the CDR3, the DNA is TGTGCCAGCAGCTTGGACAGGGGGCGTCCCCAGGACACTGAAGCTTTCTTT. It is translated as CASSLDRGRPQDTEAFF.

The chain has TRBV20-1 and TRBJ2-5; no firm D call. CDR3 length equals 11 residues. The ends were cut back, 6 bases at V and 5 bases at J, with 10 bases in the middle. Germline V gene sequence: CDR1 DFQATT, CDR2 SNEGSKA (reference sequence). The CDR3 nucleotides read TGCAGTGCAAGGGTACAGGAGACCCAGTACTTC. Translated, it gives CSARVQETQYF.

The chain employs TRBV5-4 and TRBJ1-1; D possibly corresponds to TRBD1 (5 bases). Germline lookup yields CDR1 SGHNT and CDR2 YYREEE (reference sequence). V was trimmed by 6 bases and J by 1 base, leaving 16 bases between them. The CDR3 is 15 residues long. In DNA form, the CDR3 reads TGTGCCAGCACTCCCCGGGGCAGCCGGAACACTGAAGCTTTCTTT. It translates to CASTPRGSRNTEAFF.

A note on this clone: The sample has other DNA sequences that encode this CDR3 too. This chain connects TRBV28 to TRBJ2-7, with 7 bases identical to TRBD1. The length of the CDR3 is 14 residues. V lost 5 bases to trimming and J lost 2 bases; unmatched junction nucleotides: 6. In germline, CDR1 is MDHEN, CDR2 SYDVKM. CDR3 nucleotide sequence: TGTGCCAGCAGTCCTTGGACAGGCACCTACGAGCAGTACTTC. This translates into CASSPWTGTYEQYF.

The genes are TRBV18 and TRBJ1-1; 8 nucleotides line up with TRBD1. CDR3 length: 13 residues. Germline V gene lookup returns CDR1 KGHSH and CDR2 LQKENI. V was clipped by 6 bases and J by 5 bases; unmatched bases: 5. The CDR3 DNA sequence: TGTGCCAGCTCGACAGGGGAGAGGACTGAAGCTTTCTTT. This translates into CASSTGERTEAFF.

The chain couples TRBV6-1 to TRBJ2-1, with 10 bases that match TRBD1. J was trimmed by 8 bases and V by 6 bases; bases with no gene match: 10. The germline V gene has CDR1 MNHNS and CDR2 SASEGT. The CDR3 loop spans 15 amino acids. The CDR3 here is CASRAGTGEGHEQFF. DNA of the CDR3: TGTGCCAGCAGAGCAGGGACAGGGGAGGGGCATGAGCAGTTCTTC.

This clone has more than one count but fewer than ten. This chain links TRBV7-6 with TRBJ1-4; no clear D. CDR1 is SGHVS and CDR2 is FNYEAQ in the germline V gene. CDR3 length: 16 amino acids. With 5 bases removed from V and 1 base from J, the gap between germline ends came to 14 bases. The CDR3 reads CASSLRSQLTNEKLFF. DNA for the CDR3: TGTGCCAGCAGCCTCCGATCTCAGTTAACTAATGAAAAACTGTTTTTT.

The J gene is TRBJ2-3, the V gene TRBV27, with no clear D. The CDR3 runs 14 residues. Germline assignment: CDR1 MNHEY and CDR2 SMNVEV (reference sequence). The germline V and J ends were trimmed by 3 bases and 5 bases, with 12 bases remaining between them. CDR3: CASSFRLHEDTQYF. The CDR3 region has the DNA TGTGCCAGCAGTTTTCGGCTTCATGAAGATACGCAGTATTTT.

V gene TRBV2 combines with J gene TRBJ2-7, with 7 bases aligning to TRBD1. The trim removed 8 bases at V and 2 bases at J, leaving 3 bases unmatched. The CDR3 is 12 residues long. Per germline, CDR1 SNHLY and CDR2 FYNNEI. CDR3 region: CASGQVPYEQYF. CDR3 bases: TGTGCCAGCGGACAGGTCCCCTACGAGCAGTACTTC. Supplemented by reference TRBV2 and TRBJ2-7, the full variable domain reads EPEVTQTPSHQVTQMGQEVILRCVPISNHLYFYWYRQILGQKVEFLVSFYNNEISEKSEIFDDQFSVERPDGSNFTLKIRSTKLEDSAMYFCASGQVPYEQYFGPGTRLTVT.

This clone showed up just a few times. The V gene is TRBV2, the J gene TRBJ1-1, with a tentative D call TRBD1 (6 bases). V lost 7 bases and J lost 5, with 14 bases in between. The CDR3 loop spans 13 amino acids. Germline CDR1 SNHLY, CDR2 FYNNEI. As DNA, the CDR3 is TGTGCCAGCACCTTCGGGGGCTCGACTGAAGCTTTCTTT. Its translation is CASTFGGSTEAFF.

The V and J genes are TRBV28 and TRBJ1-3; D remains unclear. The CDR3 loop spans 17 amino acids. Per the germline V gene, CDR1 is MDHEN and CDR2 is SYDVKM. Trimming took 2 bases from V and 1 from J, leaving 15 bases between them. CDR3 DNA sequence: TGTGCCAGCAGTTTAAATGGCTGGGTCCCGTCTGGAAACACCATATATTTT. This encodes CASSLNGWVPSGNTIYF. Together with reference TRBV28 and TRBJ1-3, the CDR3 gives the full variable domain: DVKVTQSSRYLVKRTGEKVFLECVQDMDHENMFWYRQDPGLGLRLIYFSYDVKMKEKGDIPEGYSVSREKKERFSLILESASTNQTSMYLCASSLNGWVPSGNTIYFGEGSWLTVV.

The rearrangement links TRBV30 to TRBJ1-1; possibly TRBD1 for D (5 bases). Trimming pared 1 base from V and 11 bases from J, leaving 17 bases between. This CDR3 spans 13 amino acids. Germline V gene data show CDR1 as GTSNPN and CDR2 as SVGIG (reference sequence). The CDR3 coding sequence is TGTGCCTGGAGTGCCCCCGGGGGGGTAAAGGCTTTCTTT. Encoded protein: CAWSAPGGVKAFF. The full variable domain, in which reference TRBV30 and TRBJ1-1 provide the parts outside the CDR3, is SQTIHQWPATLVQPVGSPLSLECTVEGTSNPNLYWYRQAAGRGLQLLFYSVGIGQISSEVPQNLSASRPQDRQFILSSKKLLLSDSGFYLCAWSAPGGVKAFFGQGTRLTVV.